This T cell receptor beta chain emerged from a study of response to subunit inactivated influenza vaccine. V was shortened by 3 bases and J by 0 bases, with 15 bases between the two germline ends. Per the germline V gene, CDR1 is ENHRY and CDR2 is SYGVKD. This CDR3 contains 16 residues. TCRdb processed the RT-PCR reads anew with MiXCR; each CDR3 protein has one entry. Here the sample spans about 800,000 distinct CDR3 sequences, roughly 20% being singletons. This clonotype showed up just a few times. The V gene is TRBV10-3, the J gene TRBJ2-7, with D possibly being TRBD1 (5 bases). The source material was PBMCs from blood, sampled roughly 5 days after vaccination. This receptor was obtained from a man aged 50-59 years who received an inactivated influenza vaccine. For the CDR3, the DNA is TGTGCCATCAGTGACTACGGGTACGACAGCTCCTACGAGCAGTACTTC. Translated, it gives CAISDYGYDSSYEQYF.